These T cell receptor beta chains were read from a single sample in a study of shared clonotypes between healthy human individuals. TCRdb's copy holds only in-frame clones and misses some; the assay was immunoSEQ multiplex PCR. The sample has 700,000 or so clones, around 72% seen once. Sequenced: memory CD4+ T cells sorted from blood. Receptors originate from a woman in her 30s in good health. Both conserved end residues are part of each CDR3. Each record gives: CDR3 length, D gene, clone size, J gene, V gene, CDR3 DNA, CDR3 protein. A D gene is named only where the DNA matches it firmly. Size tells how often a clone was seen (once, few, many) or the class of an expanded clone, and some rows leave it out.

length: 12; D: .; size: few; J: TRBJ1-1; V: TRBV29-1; DNA: TGCAGCGTCGTCGACGGTGCCGCCGAAGCTTTCTTT; CDR3: CSVVDGAAEAFF
length: 15; D: TRBD1; size: .; J: TRBJ2-5; V: TRBV2; DNA: TGTGCCAGCAGTGAAACCGGGACAGGGGGCGAGACCCAGTACTTC; CDR3: CASSETGTGGETQYF
length: 12; D: TRBD2; size: once; J: TRBJ2-7; V: TRBV2; DNA: TGTGCCAGCAGTGTCAAGGGAGGGGAGCAGTACTTC; CDR3: CASSVKGGEQYF
length: 12; D: TRBD1; size: .; J: TRBJ1-3; V: TRBV29-1; DNA: TGCAGCTACGGGACAGGGGACGATTCCATATATTTT; CDR3: CSYGTGDDSIYF
length: 14; D: .; size: .; J: TRBJ2-7; V: TRBV11-2; DNA: TGTGCCAGCAGCGCCCACAGGGGACTCTACGAGCAGTACTTC; CDR3: CASSAHRGLYEQYF
length: 13; D: .; size: .; J: TRBJ1-1; V: TRBV2; DNA: TGTGCCAGCAGCGCGGACGGATTAACGGAAGCTTTCTTT; CDR3: CASSADGLTEAFF
length: 11; D: .; size: .; J: TRBJ1-1; V: TRBV29-1; DNA: TGCAGCGGTGTACGGGACACTGAAGCTTTCTTT; CDR3: CSGVRDTEAFF
length: 14; D: .; size: few; J: TRBJ1-3; V: TRBV5-6; DNA: TGTGCCAGCAGCCGCCGGACGGTTGGAAACACCATATATTTT; CDR3: CASSRRTVGNTIYF
length: 13; D: .; size: .; J: TRBJ1-2; V: TRBV19; DNA: TGTGCCAGTAGTATCCTGGACGTCCGGGGCTACACCTTC; CDR3: CASSILDVRGYTF
length: 15; D: .; size: .; J: TRBJ2-5; V: TRBV5-1; DNA: TGCGCCAGCAGCGGGGGCACTAGCATCCAAGAGACCCAGTACTTC; CDR3: CASSGGTSIQETQYF
length: 13; D: .; size: .; J: TRBJ1-3; V: TRBV5-4; DNA: TGTGCCAGCAGCTTAGGACAGCGAAACACCATATATTTT; CDR3: CASSLGQRNTIYF
length: 14; D: TRBD1; size: .; J: TRBJ1-3; V: TRBV9; DNA: TGTGCCAGCAGCGTAGCAGGGGGAGGAAACACCATATATTTT; CDR3: CASSVAGGGNTIYF
length: 13; D: .; size: .; J: TRBJ2-1; V: TRBV28; DNA: TGTGCCATTAGGTCTGCGATTTACAATGAGCAGTTCTTC; CDR3: CAIRSAIYNEQFF
length: 12; D: .; size: .; J: TRBJ2-7; V: TRBV14; DNA: TGTGCCAGCAGCCAAAATACTTGGGAGCAGTACTTC; CDR3: CASSQNTWEQYF
length: 13; D: .; size: few; J: TRBJ2-2; V: TRBV28; DNA: TGTGCCAGCGTCCAGGGGGGAACCGGGGAGCTGTTTTTT; CDR3: CASVQGGTGELFF
length: 14; D: .; size: .; J: TRBJ2-5; V: TRBV19; DNA: TGTGCCAGTAGTATAGTGGGGGTCGTAGAGACCCAGTACTTC; CDR3: CASSIVGVVETQYF
length: 12; D: .; size: .; J: TRBJ2-7; V: TRBV28; DNA: TGTGCCAGCAGTGCTGATAGATTCGGGCAGTACTTC; CDR3: CASSADRFGQYF
length: 15; D: .; size: .; J: TRBJ2-5; V: TRBV7-9; DNA: TGTGCCAGCAGCCCAGCGGAGAGGCCCCAAGAGACCCAGTACTTC; CDR3: CASSPAERPQETQYF
length: 17; D: .; size: .; J: TRBJ1-1; V: TRBV18; DNA: TGTGCCAGCTCACCAGGTCCGCACAAGCCGACGGGCACTGAAGCTTTCTTT; CDR3: CASSPGPHKPTGTEAFF
length: 16; D: .; size: .; J: TRBJ1-1; V: TRBV15; DNA: TGTGCCACCAGCAGAGATCTAAGGTTCTTGAACACTGAAGCTTTCTTT; CDR3: CATSRDLRFLNTEAFF
length: 16; D: TRBD1; size: .; J: TRBJ2-1; V: TRBV4-2; DNA: TGTGCCAGCACTTCCTTCGGACAGGGCTCCTACAATGAGCAGTTCTTC; CDR3: CASTSFGQGSYNEQFF
length: 14; D: TRBD1; size: few; J: TRBJ1-2; V: TRBV9; DNA: TGTGCCAGCAGCTTAACAGGGGAGAACTATGGCTACACCTTC; CDR3: CASSLTGENYGYTF
length: 17; D: .; size: .; J: TRBJ1-5; V: TRBV28; DNA: TGTGCCAGCAGCCCCCAAAAATTATACAGGGAATATCAGCCCCAGCATTTT; CDR3: CASSPQKLYREYQPQHF
length: 15; D: .; size: .; J: TRBJ2-7; V: TRBV10-3; DNA: TGTGCCATCCGGGCGGGGCGGTTGAGCTCCTACGAGCAGTACTTC; CDR3: CAIRAGRLSSYEQYF
length: 13; D: .; size: .; J: TRBJ1-1; V: TRBV7-2; DNA: TGTGCCAGCAGCTTGGGAAACGGGGTTGAAGCTTTCTTT; CDR3: CASSLGNGVEAFF
length: 13; D: .; size: .; J: TRBJ1-1; V: TRBV7-8; DNA: TGTGCCAGCAGCTTACTTATACAGGGCGAAGCTTTCTTT; CDR3: CASSLLIQGEAFF
length: 16; D: TRBD1; size: .; J: TRBJ2-2; V: TRBV4-1; DNA: TGCGCCAGCAGCCAGGTGGAGGGACAGGGACCCGGGGAGCTGTTTTTT; CDR3: CASSQVEGQGPGELFF
length: 12; D: .; size: .; J: TRBJ2-7; V: TRBV28; DNA: TGTGCCAGCAGTTCCGGGGGCTACGAGCAGTACTTC; CDR3: CASSSGGYEQYF
length: 13; D: .; size: once; J: TRBJ2-1; V: TRBV27; DNA: TGTGCCAGCAGTCGAAAGGCCTACAATGAGCAGTTCTTC; CDR3: CASSRKAYNEQFF
length: 13; D: .; size: .; J: TRBJ1-2; V: TRBV7-8; DNA: TGTGCCAGCAGCCCAGGAGGGGATTATGGCTACACCTTC; CDR3: CASSPGGDYGYTF
length: 16; D: TRBD1; size: few; J: TRBJ2-7; V: TRBV6-5; DNA: TGTGCCAGCAGTTATAGACAGGGAAATCCCTCCTACGAGCAGTACTTC; CDR3: CASSYRQGNPSYEQYF
length: 19; D: TRBD1; size: .; J: TRBJ1-4; V: TRBV5-6; DNA: TGTGCCAGCAGCCTCTACGCCCGGGACAGGGGAGGGGCTAATGAAAAACTGTTTTTT; CDR3: CASSLYARDRGGANEKLFF
length: 16; D: TRBD2; size: .; J: TRBJ2-1; V: TRBV5-1; DNA: TGCGCCAGCAGCTTGGCGACTAGCGGGAGTGGTTATGAGCAGTTCTTC; CDR3: CASSLATSGSGYEQFF
length: 13; D: .; size: .; J: TRBJ2-1; V: TRBV11-3; DNA: TGTGCCAGCGGGCCTGTGCTAGGCCATGAGCAGTTCTTC; CDR3: CASGPVLGHEQFF
length: 16; D: .; size: .; J: TRBJ1-4; V: TRBV6-1; DNA: TGTGCCAGCAGTGTTACAGGCTCGCCCGTATATGAAAAACTGTTTTTT; CDR3: CASSVTGSPVYEKLFF
length: 17; D: TRBD1; size: .; J: TRBJ1-3; V: TRBV5-1; DNA: TGCGCCAGCAGCACCCGTCCGGGACAGGGCTCTGGAAACACCATATATTTT; CDR3: CASSTRPGQGSGNTIYF
length: 17; D: TRBD2; size: .; J: TRBJ2-1; V: TRBV7-9; DNA: TGTGCCAGCAGCTTTTACGGGGCGGGAGGGGCCTACAATGAGCAGTTCTTC; CDR3: CASSFYGAGGAYNEQFF
length: 16; D: .; size: .; J: TRBJ1-3; V: TRBV28; DNA: TGTGCCAGCAGTTTAACGACGGGGCTCTCTGGAAACACCATATATTTT; CDR3: CASSLTTGLSGNTIYF
length: 17; D: TRBD2; size: .; J: TRBJ2-7; V: TRBV7-3; DNA: TGTGCCAGCAGCGGGGATGGATTGATAGCGGGGCCCTACGAGCAGTACTTC; CDR3: CASSGDGLIAGPYEQYF
length: 16; D: TRBD1; size: .; J: TRBJ2-2; V: TRBV28; DNA: TGTGCCAGCAGTGATTGGACAGGGGGTGAAGCGTGGGAGCTGTTTTTT; CDR3: CASSDWTGGEAWELFF
length: 16; D: TRBD1; size: few; J: TRBJ1-2; V: TRBV18; DNA: TGTGCCAGCTCACCCGTACAGGGGGCCGGGTTTGATGGCTACACCTTC; CDR3: CASSPVQGAGFDGYTF
length: 13; D: .; size: .; J: TRBJ1-2; V: TRBV5-1; DNA: TGCGCCAGCAGCAGGGGCTACGACTATGGCTACACCTTC; CDR3: CASSRGYDYGYTF
length: 15; D: TRBD1; size: few; J: TRBJ2-7; V: TRBV13; DNA: TGTGCCAGCAGCAGAGAAAGGACAGGTTCCTACGAGCAGTACTTC; CDR3: CASSRERTGSYEQYF
length: 12; D: .; size: once; J: TRBJ2-2; V: TRBV7-8; DNA: TGTGCCAGCAGAGTAAACACCGGGGAGCTGTTTTTT; CDR3: CASRVNTGELFF
length: 13; D: .; size: .; J: TRBJ1-1; V: TRBV10-3; DNA: TGTGCCATCAAAACCCCCTTGGTGACTGAAGCTTTCTTT; CDR3: CAIKTPLVTEAFF
length: 15; D: TRBD1; size: .; J: TRBJ2-3; V: TRBV5-1; DNA: TGCGCCAGCAGCTCCGGGACAGGCCGGCGGGATACGCAGTATTTT; CDR3: CASSSGTGRRDTQYF
length: 14; D: TRBD1; size: .; J: TRBJ2-7; V: TRBV29-1; DNA: TGCAGCGTGGTCCGGGACAGGGGGCTCTACGAGCAGTACTTC; CDR3: CSVVRDRGLYEQYF
length: 12; D: .; size: once; J: TRBJ1-2; V: TRBV28; DNA: TGTGCCGGGGGGAGGTCGGAAGGCGGCTACACCTTC; CDR3: CAGGRSEGGYTF
length: 13; D: .; size: few; J: TRBJ1-2; V: TRBV7-8; DNA: TGTGCCAGCAGCGACAGGAACTGGGGCGGCTACACCTTC; CDR3: CASSDRNWGGYTF
length: 15; D: .; size: .; J: TRBJ1-4; V: TRBV11-2; DNA: TGTGCCAGCAGCTTAGATGATCCGGGTAATGAAAAACTGTTTTTT; CDR3: CASSLDDPGNEKLFF